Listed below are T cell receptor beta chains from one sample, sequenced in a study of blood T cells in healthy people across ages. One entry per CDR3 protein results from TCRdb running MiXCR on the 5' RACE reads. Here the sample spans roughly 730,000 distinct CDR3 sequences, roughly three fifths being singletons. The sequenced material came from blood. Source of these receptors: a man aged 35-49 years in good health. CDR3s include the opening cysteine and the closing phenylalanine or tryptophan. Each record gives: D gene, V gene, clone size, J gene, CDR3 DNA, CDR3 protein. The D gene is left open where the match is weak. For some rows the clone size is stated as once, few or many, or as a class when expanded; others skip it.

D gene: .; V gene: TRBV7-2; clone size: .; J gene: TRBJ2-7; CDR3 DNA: TGTGCCAGCAGCTTAGTTATGGACAGCGCTCGGGAGCAGTACTTC; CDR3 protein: CASSLVMDSAREQYF
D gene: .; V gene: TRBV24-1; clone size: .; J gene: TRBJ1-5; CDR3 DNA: TGTGCCACCAGTGACCATCGGAGCAACCAGCCCCAGCATTTT; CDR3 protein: CATSDHRSNQPQHF
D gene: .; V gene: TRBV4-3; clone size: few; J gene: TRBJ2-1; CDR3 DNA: TGCGCCAGCAGCCAAGATGGCGGGGATGAGCAGTTCTTC; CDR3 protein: CASSQDGGDEQFF
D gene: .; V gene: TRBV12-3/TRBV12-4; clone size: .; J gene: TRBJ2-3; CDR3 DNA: TGTGCCAGCAGTTTAAATACAGGGTATGGTACAGATACGCAGTATTTT; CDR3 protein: CASSLNTGYGTDTQYF
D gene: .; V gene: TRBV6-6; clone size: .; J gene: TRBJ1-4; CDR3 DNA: TGTGCCAGCATGGAGTTTCTAGGGGGGCAAACTAATGAAAAACTGTTTTTT; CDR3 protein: CASMEFLGGQTNEKLFF
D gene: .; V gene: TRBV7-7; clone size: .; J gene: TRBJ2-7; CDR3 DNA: TGTGCTAGCAGCCGAGGGGCCCAACAGGGTTACGAGCAGTACTTC; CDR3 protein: CASSRGAQQGYEQYF
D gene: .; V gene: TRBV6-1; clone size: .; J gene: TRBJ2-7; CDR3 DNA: TGTGCCAGCTGGGACTCTGGGACAGTATCTTACGAGCAGTACTTC; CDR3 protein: CASWDSGTVSYEQYF
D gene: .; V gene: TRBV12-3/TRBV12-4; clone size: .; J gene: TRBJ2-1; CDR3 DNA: TGTGCCAGCAGTTTAATGAGGGGGGAGTCGCAGTTCTTC; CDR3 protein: CASSLMRGESQFF
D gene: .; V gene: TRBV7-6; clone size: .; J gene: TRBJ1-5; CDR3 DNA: TGTGCCAGCAGCTTAGCACATGGTGGGAGCAATCAGCCCCAGCATTTT; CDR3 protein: CASSLAHGGSNQPQHF
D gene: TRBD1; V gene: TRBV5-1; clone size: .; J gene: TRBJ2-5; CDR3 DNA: TGCGCCAGCAGCTGGACAGGGGGCCTAGGGGAGACCCAGTACTTC; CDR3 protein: CASSWTGGLGETQYF
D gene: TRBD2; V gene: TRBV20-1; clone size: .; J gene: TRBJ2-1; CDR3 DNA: TGCAGTGCTAGAGATCTTAGAATAGCGGGACACAATGAGCAGTTCTTC; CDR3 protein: CSARDLRIAGHNEQFF
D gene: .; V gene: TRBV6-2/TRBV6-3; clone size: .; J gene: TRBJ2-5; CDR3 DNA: TGTGCCAGCGGAAGAGCGACAACACGACAAGAGACCCAGTACTTC; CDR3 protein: CASGRATTRQETQYF
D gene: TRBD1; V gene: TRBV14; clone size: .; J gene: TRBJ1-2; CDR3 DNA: TGTGCCAGCAGCCAAGAAGGGGACAGGGCGGGCTACACCTTC; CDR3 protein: CASSQEGDRAGYTF
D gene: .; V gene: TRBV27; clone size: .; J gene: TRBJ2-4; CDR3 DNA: TGTGCCAGCAGTTTATCGGGGACCTTAAAAAAAAACATTCAGTACTTC; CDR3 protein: CASSLSGTLKKNIQYF
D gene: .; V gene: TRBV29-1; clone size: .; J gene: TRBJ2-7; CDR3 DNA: TGCAGCGTTGAGGGGTCAGACGCAAGTTCCTACAATGAGCAGTACTTC; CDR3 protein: CSVEGSDASSYNEQYF
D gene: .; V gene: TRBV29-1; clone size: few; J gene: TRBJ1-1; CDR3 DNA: TGCAGCGTAGGAACGGGGGGGAACACTGAAGCTTTCTTT; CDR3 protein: CSVGTGGNTEAFF
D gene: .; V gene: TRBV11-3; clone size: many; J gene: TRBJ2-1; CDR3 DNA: TGTGCCAGCAGCCTTGCTAGCGCTTACAATGAGCAGTTCTTC; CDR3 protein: CASSLASAYNEQFF